Detailed here is one T cell receptor beta chain. Its target is unknown. This sample was taken from a study of T cell responses to AZD1222 COVID-19 vaccine. The assay was immunoSEQ multiplex PCR, and TCRdb's table has in-frame clones only and misses some. The sample holds approximately 180,000 clones, approximately 90% seen once. Notes on the study in general: Only five to seven AZD1222 recipients were seropositive at baseline. Spike was spanned by vaccine-associated CD4 TCRs, which were dominant at 160-218 and 743-854.

The CDR3 contains 16 residues. Trimming removed 1 base at V and 1 base at J, with 13 bases between. Per germline, CDR1 LGHNA and CDR2 YNFKEQ. The source is an adult in good health. Sequencing used peripheral blood, obtained on day 0 of AZD1222 vaccination. The rearrangement joins TRBV4-2 to TRBJ1-1; D call uncertain. The CDR3 loop reads CASSQVRRGGNTEAFF. The CDR3 bases are TGTGCCAGCAGCCAAGTAAGACGGGGTGGGAACACTGAAGCTTTCTTT.